The 17 T cell receptor beta chains below come from one sample, sequenced in a study of regulatory T cells in long-lasting Graves disease. Time point noted: persistent/refractory GD, antithyroid drugs over 5 years with positive TRAb. Construction of the TCR library relied on RNA isolated from PBMCs. To make TCR beta libraries, researchers used iRepertoire HTBI primers and Arm-PCR of CDR3 regions. TCRdb ran MiXCR on the multiplex PCR reads and lists one entry per CDR3 protein. Of 300,000 to 350,000 distinct CDR3 sequences in the sample, 15% to 20% were seen once. The input for sequencing was peripheral blood mononuclear cells (PBMCs), taken when the disease was refractory, from a patient treated with antithyroid drugs. The source is a female donor with Graves disease.

The table lists this clonotype with many counts. The chain links TRBV11-2 to TRBJ1-5; 7 nucleotides line up with TRBD1. CDR1 is SGHAT and CDR2 is FQNNGV in the germline V gene. CDR3 length equals 14 residues. V dropped 5 bases and J dropped 3; count of bases not matched to a gene: 4. The CDR3 spells CASSGGQFNQPQHF. CDR3 DNA: TGTGCCAGCAGCGGGGGACAGTTCAATCAGCCCCAGCATTTT.

This clonotype was seen many times. The genes are TRBV6-1 and TRBJ1-5, with D possibly being TRBD1 (5 bases). The CDR3 is 15 residues long. V was pared by 1 base and J by 6 bases, with 13 bases between. Germline V CDR1 and CDR2: MNHNS, SASEGT. The CDR3 region has the DNA TGTGCCAGCAGTGAAGGGGGGGGAGGAAGTCAGCCCCAGCATTTT. Residues: CASSEGGGGSQPQHF.

This clonotype was counted at least ten times. The V and J genes are TRBV28 and TRBJ2-2; D is perhaps TRBD2 (6 bases). Per the germline V gene, CDR1 is MDHEN and CDR2 is SYDVKM. The length of the CDR3 is 16 residues. Trimming stripped 10 bases from V and 0 bases from J, with 18 bases between. As DNA, the CDR3 is TGTGCCACGGGAGCGGTAGTACGAGCGAACACCGGGGAGCTGTTTTTT. Translating gives CATGAVVRANTGELFF.

The rearrangement uses TRBV29-1 and TRBJ2-1, with D unresolved. The CDR3 length is 16 residues. Looked up from germline, CDR1 is SQVTM and CDR2 is ANQGSEA. Trimming removed 5 bases at V and 0 bases at J, with 17 bases between. The CDR3 region has the DNA TGCAGCGTTATCCCTGCCTGGGCAGGCTCCTACAATGAGCAGTTCTTC. As protein: CSVIPAWAGSYNEQFF.

This clonotype was observed at least ten times. The rearrangement joins TRBV11-2 to TRBJ1-6; the D gene is possibly TRBD1 (5 bases). Germline assignment: CDR1 SGHAT and CDR2 FQNNGV. Trimming shortened V by 5 bases and J by 8 bases, and 16 bases separated the two germline ends. The CDR3 length is 15 residues. The chain's CDR3 is CASSRRSPGDSPLHF. The DNA for the CDR3 is TGTGCCAGCAGCCGCCGGTCTCCGGGGGATTCACCCCTCCACTTT.

This clonotype was counted at least ten times. The chain joins TRBV7-8 to TRBJ2-7, with 7 bases aligning to TRBD1. Trimming at V came to 5 bases and at J to 2 bases, leaving 6 bases not matched to a gene. Germline V CDR1 and CDR2: SGHVS, FQNEAQ. CDR3 length: 14 residues. The CDR3 nucleotides are TGTGCCAGCAGCGGGGACAGTGGAGCCTACGAGCAGTACTTC. Translating gives CASSGDSGAYEQYF.

This clonotype was picked up many times. The chain carries TRBV12-3 or TRBV12-4 and TRBJ2-7, with D perhaps TRBD2 (5 bases). The CDR3 is 16 amino acids. Trimming pared 0 bases from V and 6 bases from J, leaving 18 bases between. CDR3 nucleotides: TGTGCCAGCAGTTTAGCGCCGCTTCTGAATCGGGGCGAGCAGTACTTC. It codes for CASSLAPLLNRGEQYF.

V and J are TRBV5-1 and TRBJ1-2; the D gene is possibly TRBD1 (6 bases). In germline, CDR1 is SGHRS, CDR2 YFSETQ. This CDR3 is built from 12 residues. V was pared by 3 bases and J by 13 bases, with 16 bases between. CDR3 loop: CASSSLPGVVTF. CDR3 DNA sequence: TGCGCCAGCAGCTCCTTGCCAGGGGTAGTCACCTTC. Full variable domain (rest looked up from reference TRBV5-1 and TRBJ1-2): KAGVTQTPRYLIKTRGQQVTLSCSPISGHRSVSWYQQTPGQGLQFLFEYFSETQRNKGNFPGRFSGRQFSNSRSEMNVSTLELGDSALYLCASSSLPGVVTFGSGTRLTVV.

This clonotype was seen once. The chain combines TRBV7-4 with TRBJ2-2; 9 bases fit TRBD1. The ends lost 4 bases at V and 8 bases at J; junction bases unmatched: 11. The CDR3 sequence is 16 residues long. CDR1 is SGHVT and CDR2 is SQSDAQ in the germline V gene. The CDR3 DNA sequence: TGTGCCAGCAGCTCCCCGACAGGGGGGTTCGCGGGGGAGCTGTTTTTT. As protein: CASSSPTGGFAGELFF.

This clonotype was counted only a few times. The chain recombines TRBV6-5 with TRBJ2-7; TRBD2 matches at 14 bases. Germline lookup yields CDR1 MNHEY and CDR2 SVGAGI. The CDR3 contains 20 residues. The V gene end was trimmed by 2 bases and the J gene end by 0 bases; junction bases not matched to a gene: 12. This CDR3 reads CASSYPTAGTSGRSSYEQYF. In DNA, the CDR3 is TGTGCCAGCAGTTACCCCACCGCCGGGACTAGCGGGAGAAGCTCCTACGAGCAGTACTTC.

This clonotype has ten or more counts. V and J are TRBV18 and TRBJ1-2; a weak D match, TRBD1 (5 bases). V dropped 3 bases and J dropped 4 bases, with 15 bases sitting between them. Germline loops: CDR1 KGHSH, CDR2 LQKENI. The CDR3 has 15 amino acids. In DNA form, the CDR3 reads TGTGCCAGCTCACCCAGGGAGGCCTACTTCTATGGCTACACCTTC. Its protein is CASSPREAYFYGYTF.

This clonotype was counted many times. This chain links TRBV2 with TRBJ2-6; tentatively, D is TRBD1 or TRBD2 (6 bases each). V was shortened by 4 bases and J by 1 base, with 8 bases between the two germline ends. CDR1 and CDR2 from the germline V gene are SNHLY and FYNNEI. The CDR3 length is 15 residues. DNA of the CDR3: TGTGCCAGCAGTGTAGGGGGGTCTGGGGCCAACGTCCTGACTTTC. Translation: CASSVGGSGANVLTF. Full variable domain (missing parts from reference TRBV2 and TRBJ2-6): EPEVTQTPSHQVTQMGQEVILRCVPISNHLYFYWYRQILGQKVEFLVSFYNNEISEKSEIFDDQFSVERPDGSNFTLKIRSTKLEDSAMYFCASSVGGSGANVLTFGAGSRLTVL.

Of note for this clonotype: This sequence may be a read error, since a much larger clone differs from it by one base. The CDR3 does not end in the conserved phenylalanine or tryptophan, so this is likely a read error. The chain couples TRBV2 to TRBJ1-1; D is unresolved. The CDR3 is made up of 14 amino acids. V was shortened by 7 bases and J by 1 base, with 13 bases between the two germline ends. Germline V gene data show CDR1 as SNHLY and CDR2 as FYNNEI. CDR3 region: CASKKRQWNTEAFL. CDR3 DNA: TGTGCCAGCAAGAAGCGCCAGTGGAACACTGAAGCTTTCCTT.

The gene calls are TRBV6-1 and TRBJ1-2; TRBD1 matches at 9 bases. The length of the CDR3 is 15 residues. Germline V gene data show CDR1 as MNHNS and CDR2 as SASEGT. The J segment lost 2 bases and the V segment lost 10 bases, leaving 11 bases of the junction unmatched. The DNA for the CDR3 is TGTGCCAACAAGCGGACAGGGGAGGGAAACTATGGCTACACCTTC. Its protein is CANKRTGEGNYGYTF.

This clonotype was picked up a small number of times. V gene TRBV4-1 combines with J gene TRBJ2-7; 8 bases match TRBD2. The CDR3 sequence is 15 residues long. Per the germline V gene, CDR1 is MGHRA and CDR2 is YSYEKL. V lost 4 bases, J lost 4 bases, and 9 bases stayed unmatched. For the CDR3, the DNA is TGCGCCAGCAGCCCTTCAAGCGGGAGAGCTTACGAGCAGTACTTC. This translates into CASSPSSGRAYEQYF.

A remark on this clonotype: Sequence at one end of the junction differs from germline and may be a read error. Here the CDR3 reads CASSLGGAVNVKLFF. Written as DNA, the CDR3 is TGTGCCAGCAGTTTAGGGGGGGCTGTCAATGTAAAACTGTTTTTT. This chain joins TRBV28 and TRBJ1-4; D is possibly TRBD1 (6 bases). Germline V gene lookup returns CDR1 MDHEN and CDR2 SYDVKM. The CDR3 runs to 15 residues.

V usage is TRBV4-2 and J usage is TRBJ1-2; D is uncertain. The germline CDR1 and CDR2 sequences are LGHNA and YNFKEQ. V lost 7 bases and J lost 2, with 14 bases in between. CDR3 length: 14 amino acids. The CDR3 sequence is CASKAIGSNYGYTF. The CDR3 DNA is TGTGCCAGCAAGGCTATCGGGTCGAACTATGGCTACACCTTC.